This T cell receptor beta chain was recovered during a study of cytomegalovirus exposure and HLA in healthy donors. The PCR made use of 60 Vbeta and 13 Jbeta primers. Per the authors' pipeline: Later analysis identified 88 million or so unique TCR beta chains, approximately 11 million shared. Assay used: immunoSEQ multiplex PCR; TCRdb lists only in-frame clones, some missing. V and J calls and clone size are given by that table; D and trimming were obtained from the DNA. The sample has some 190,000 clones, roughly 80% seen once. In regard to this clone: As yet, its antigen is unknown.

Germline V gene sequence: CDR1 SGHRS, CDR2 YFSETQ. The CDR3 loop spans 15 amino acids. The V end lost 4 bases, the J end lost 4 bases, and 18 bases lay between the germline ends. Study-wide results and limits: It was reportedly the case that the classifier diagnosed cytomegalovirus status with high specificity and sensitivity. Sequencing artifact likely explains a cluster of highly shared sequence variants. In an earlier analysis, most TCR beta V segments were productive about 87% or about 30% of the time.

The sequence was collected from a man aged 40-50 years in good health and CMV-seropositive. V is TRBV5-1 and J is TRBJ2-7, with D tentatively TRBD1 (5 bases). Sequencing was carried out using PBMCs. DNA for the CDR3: TGCGCCAGCAGCCATCGCAAGAAGGGGTTATACGAGCAGTACTTC. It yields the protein CASSHRKKGLYEQYF.